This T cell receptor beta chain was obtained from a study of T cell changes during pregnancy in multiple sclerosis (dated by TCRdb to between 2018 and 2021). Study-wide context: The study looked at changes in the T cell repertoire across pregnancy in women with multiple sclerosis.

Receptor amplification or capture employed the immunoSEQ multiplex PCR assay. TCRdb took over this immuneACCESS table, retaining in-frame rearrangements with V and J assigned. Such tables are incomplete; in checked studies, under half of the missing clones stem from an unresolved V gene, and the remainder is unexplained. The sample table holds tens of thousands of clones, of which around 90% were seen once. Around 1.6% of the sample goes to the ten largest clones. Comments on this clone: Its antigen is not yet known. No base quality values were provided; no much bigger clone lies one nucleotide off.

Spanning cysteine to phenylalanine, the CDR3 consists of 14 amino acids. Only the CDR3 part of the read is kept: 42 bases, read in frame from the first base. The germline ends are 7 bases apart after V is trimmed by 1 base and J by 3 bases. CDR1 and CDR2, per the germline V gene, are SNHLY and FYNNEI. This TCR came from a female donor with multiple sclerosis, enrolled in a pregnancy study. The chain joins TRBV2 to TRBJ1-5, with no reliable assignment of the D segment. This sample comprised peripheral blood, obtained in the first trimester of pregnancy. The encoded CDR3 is CASSEERFNQPQHF. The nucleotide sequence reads TGTGCCAGCAGTGAAGAGCGTTTCAATCAGCCCCAGCATTTT.